This passage covers 30 T cell receptor beta chains from one sample sequenced in a study of early T cells in non-severe SARS-CoV-2 infection. TCRdb fed the 5' RACE reads into MiXCR, producing one record per CDR3 protein. The table lists just under 90,000 distinct CDR3 sequences, 13% to 15% of them singletons. What was sequenced was whole blood. Receptors were obtained from an adult who was a healthcare worker with PCR-confirmed SARS-CoV-2 infection or an uninfected control (not recorded which).

This clonotype occurred a few times. This chain uses TRBV6-1 with TRBJ1-2; no reliable D call. V gave up 3 bases and J gave up 1 base, with 0 bases separating them. The germline V gene has CDR1 MNHNS and CDR2 SASEGT. CDR3 length equals 11 residues. The CDR3: CASSDNYGYTF. The CDR3 DNA reads as TGTGCCAGCAGTGATAACTATGGCTACACCTTC.

This clonotype has a handful of counts. The V gene is TRBV15, the J gene TRBJ2-3; D ambiguous. In germline, CDR1 is LNHNV, CDR2 YYDKDF (reference sequence). Trimming cost V 8 bases and J 0 bases, with 12 bases left between them. The CDR3 runs to 14 residues. The CDR3 sequence is CATDSGASTDTQYF. The CDR3 bases are TGTGCCACCGATTCGGGTGCTAGCACAGATACGCAGTATTTT.

The chain has TRBV6-2 or TRBV6-3 and TRBJ1-1; D is unresolved. There are 12 residues in the CDR3. V was trimmed by 11 bases and J by 2 bases, leaving 12 bases between them. CDR1 and CDR2 (germline): MNHEY, SVGEGT. CDR3 DNA: TGTGCCGCCAGGTCTCTAAACACTGAAGCTTTCTTT. Encoded protein: CAARSLNTEAFF.

CDR3 amino acids: CASSLKFYEQYF. CDR3 nucleotide sequence: TGTGCCAGCAGCTTAAAGTTCTACGAGCAGTACTTC. The chain recombines TRBV7-9 with TRBJ2-7; no clear D gene. Germline CDR1 reads SEHNR; CDR2 reads FQNEAQ (reference sequence). V was pared by 2 bases and J by 3 bases, with 5 bases between. The CDR3 extends over 12 amino acids.

The genes are TRBV5-1 and TRBJ2-3; TRBD1 might be the D (5 bases). Between the trimmed V and J ends, which lost 3 bases and 5 bases, there was a span of 13 bases. The length of the CDR3 is 14 residues. Germline V CDR1 and CDR2: SGHRS, YFSETQ. This CDR3 is CASSSQGFEDTQYF. DNA of the CDR3: TGCGCCAGCAGCTCGCAGGGATTTGAAGATACGCAGTATTTT.

The chain combines TRBV18 with TRBJ1-4; D might be TRBD1 (6 bases). The CDR3 sequence is 17 residues long. Trimming pared 0 bases from V and 0 bases from J, leaving 11 bases between. CDR1 is KGHSH, CDR2 LQKENI, per germline. The CDR3 DNA reads TGTGCCAGCTCACCACCGGGACATCTTGCAACTAATGAAAAACTGTTTTTT. It translates to CASSPPGHLATNEKLFF.

The V gene is TRBV14, the J gene TRBJ2-1; D unresolved. There are 13 residues in the CDR3. Per germline, CDR1 SGHDN and CDR2 FVKESK. Trimming left V 4 bases short and J 5 bases short, with 9 bases between. The CDR3 DNA reads TGTGCCAGCAGCCGACGGACGGACAATGAGCAGTTCTTC. Amino acids: CASSRRTDNEQFF.

This clonotype was counted at least ten times. This sequence joins TRBV3-1 and TRBJ2-1; TRBD2 agrees at 9 bases. The CDR3 is 16 amino acids. The J segment lost 4 bases and the V segment lost 4 bases, leaving 8 bases of the junction unmatched. The germline V gene has CDR1 LGHDT and CDR2 YNNKEL (reference sequence). For the CDR3, the DNA is TGTGCCAGCAGCCTTTATAGCGGGAGTAGGTACAATGAGCAGTTCTTC. It translates to CASSLYSGSRYNEQFF.

The sample holds a few counts of this clonotype. This sequence joins TRBV12-3 or TRBV12-4 and TRBJ2-7; D is ambiguous. Trimming took 6 bases from V and 3 from J, leaving 15 bases between them. The length of the CDR3 is 14 residues. The CDR3 is CASSALGRNYEQYF. For the CDR3, the DNA is TGTGCCAGCAGCGCCCTAGGACGGAACTACGAGCAGTACTTC.

This clonotype was seen many times. This chain links TRBV28 with TRBJ2-7; a possible D gene is TRBD2 (6 bases). The CDR3 covers 12 residues. Germline-derived CDR1 and CDR2 are MDHEN and SYDVKM. Trimming took off 2 bases at V and 6 bases at J, with 8 bases between the two ends. In nucleotides, the CDR3 is TGTGCCAGCAGTTTACGGGGGTCCGAGCAGTACTTC. Amino acid sequence: CASSLRGSEQYF.

V is TRBV9 and J is TRBJ2-7; 13 bases map to TRBD2. V gave up 4 bases and J gave up 3 bases; unmatched junction bases: 7. The CDR3 loop spans 16 amino acids. Germline assignment: CDR1 SGDLS and CDR2 YYNGEE. Here the CDR3 reads CASSITGTSGIYEQYF. CDR3 coding DNA: TGTGCCAGCAGCATTACCGGGACTAGCGGGATCTACGAGCAGTACTTC.

This clonotype was observed at least ten times. The rearrangement joins TRBV6-6 to TRBJ2-7, with D possibly matching TRBD1 (7 bases). The germline gives CDR1 MNHNY, CDR2 SVGAGI (reference sequence). The CDR3 contains 12 residues. The V and J ends lost 8 bases and 9 bases respectively, with 17 bases between them. CDR3 sequence reads: CASRDSQGGQYF. CDR3 in DNA: TGTGCCAGCCGAGACTCCCAGGGGGGGCAGTACTTC.

The chain uses TRBV7-2 and TRBJ2-3, with D maybe TRBD2 (5 bases). The CDR3 contains 15 residues. CDR1 is SGHTA, CDR2 FQGNSA, per germline. The germline V and J ends were trimmed by 5 bases and 0 bases, with 12 bases remaining between them. In nucleotides, the CDR3 is TGTGCCAGCAGCCCGGGATTTCGTAGCACAGATACGCAGTATTTT. Encoded protein: CASSPGFRSTDTQYF.

This clonotype has at least ten counts. This CDR3 is CATGSGSASYNEQFF. DNA of the CDR3: TGTGCCACCGGTAGCGGGAGTGCATCCTACAATGAGCAGTTCTTC. The chain combines TRBV15 with TRBJ2-1, with 9 bases matching TRBD2. After removal of 8 bases from V and 1 base from J, the junction contained 6 bases not matched to a gene. This CDR3 has 15 amino acids. The V gene's germline CDR1 is LNHNV and CDR2 YYDKDF (reference sequence).

The chain employs TRBV20-1 and TRBJ2-7, with 9 positions matching TRBD2. The CDR3 sequence is 15 residues long. The germline gives CDR1 DFQATT, CDR2 SNEGSKA (reference sequence). J was trimmed by 1 base and V by 0 bases; bases with no gene match: 4. The CDR3 spells CSARDQREVSYEQYF. DNA for the CDR3: TGCAGTGCTAGAGATCAGCGGGAGGTATCCTACGAGCAGTACTTC.

The table lists this clonotype with many counts. CDR3: CSARDNSVRNTEAFF. For the CDR3, the DNA is TGCAGTGCTAGAGATAACAGCGTAAGAAACACTGAAGCTTTCTTT. The rearrangement links TRBV20-1 to TRBJ1-1, with unresolved D. The germline CDR1 and CDR2 sequences are DFQATT and SNEGSKA (reference sequence). V was trimmed by 0 bases and J by 2 bases, leaving 13 bases between them. The CDR3 has 15 residues.

In the case of this clonotype: A read error may be the cause here, since a much bigger clone is one base away. V gene TRBV6-2 or TRBV6-3 combines with J gene TRBJ1-1; maybe TRBD1 (5 bases). Germline assignment: CDR1 MNHEY and CDR2 SVGEGT. CDR3 size: 13 residues. The CDR3 is CVSSRDFGTEAFF. The DNA for the CDR3 is TGTGTCAGCAGTCGGGACTTCGGGACTGAAGCTTTCTTT.

The rearrangement uses TRBV5-4 and TRBJ2-6; D possibly corresponds to TRBD1 (5 bases). Germline CDR1 and CDR2: SGHNT and YYREEE (reference sequence). CDR3 size: 18 residues. V gave up 3 bases and J gave up 0 bases, with 16 bases separating them. CDR3 sequence reads: CASSSPTDYVSGANVLTF. The DNA for the CDR3 is TGTGCCAGCAGCTCTCCGACAGATTACGTCTCTGGGGCCAACGTCCTGACTTTC.

This clonotype appeared many times. The chain employs TRBV14 and TRBJ1-1; 10 bases match TRBD1. Trimming removed 0 bases from V and 3 bases from J; junction bases left unmatched: 7. Looked up from germline, CDR1 is SGHDN and CDR2 is FVKESK. The CDR3 runs to 17 residues. Written as DNA, the CDR3 is TGTGCCAGCAGCCAAGATCTGTTAGGGACAGGGGACACTGAAGCTTTCTTT. Translation gives CASSQDLLGTGDTEAFF.

There are many counts of this clonotype. The J gene is TRBJ2-7, the V gene TRBV14; tentatively, D is TRBD1 (5 bases). The ends were cut back, 6 bases at V and 4 bases at J, with 7 bases in the middle. From germline, CDR1 is SGHDN and CDR2 FVKESK. The CDR3 runs to 11 residues. CDR3: CASSQGYEQYF. The CDR3 DNA sequence: TGTGCCAGCAGTCAGGGTTACGAGCAGTACTTC.

The chain has TRBV20-1 and TRBJ1-2, with D maybe TRBD1 (5 bases). With 5 bases removed from V and 8 bases from J, the gap between germline ends came to 15 bases. Germline CDR1 and CDR2: DFQATT and SNEGSKA (reference sequence). The length of the CDR3 is 12 residues. CDR3 DNA: TGCAGTGCTGACATCCCCGGGGACGGCTACACCTTC. Residues: CSADIPGDGYTF.

V and J are TRBV29-1 and TRBJ2-5; TRBD1 might be the D (5 bases). The germline V gene encodes CDR1 SQVTM and CDR2 ANQGSEA. The germline V and J ends were trimmed by 4 bases and 1 base, with 16 bases remaining between them. This CDR3 is 15 amino acids long. CDR3 region: CSVGQPRPVQETQYF. For the CDR3, the DNA is TGCAGCGTTGGACAGCCACGGCCTGTCCAAGAGACCCAGTACTTC. The full variable domain, rest sourced from reference TRBV29-1 and TRBJ2-5, is SAVISQKPSRDICQRGTSLTIQCQVDSQVTMMFWYRQQPGQSLTLIATANQGSEATYESGFVIDKFPISRPNLTFSTLTVSNMSPEDSSIYLCSVGQPRPVQETQYFGPGTRLLVL.

The genes are TRBV7-6 and TRBJ2-6, with 8 nucleotides matching TRBD2. This CDR3 has 18 residues. The junction had 7 bases not matched to a gene; V was cut back by 1 base and J by 2 bases. Per germline, CDR1 SGHVS and CDR2 FNYEAQ. The CDR3 sequence: CASSLEGAGVAGANVLTF. Here the CDR3 DNA reads TGTGCCAGCAGCTTAGAAGGAGCGGGAGTGGCTGGGGCCAACGTCCTGACTTTC.

The chain joins TRBV20-1 to TRBJ2-5; 9 nucleotides align to TRBD1. The CDR3 totals 13 residues. Germline V gene data show CDR1 as DFQATT and CDR2 as SNEGSKA (reference sequence). With V trimmed by 4 bases and J by 4 bases, 4 bases remained unmatched. Here the CDR3 DNA reads TGCAGTGCTACCTACAGGGGGCGAGAGACCCAGTACTTC. This translates into CSATYRGRETQYF.

The chain employs TRBV28 and TRBJ2-7, with D uncertain. Germline loops: CDR1 MDHEN, CDR2 SYDVKM. V shed 7 bases and J shed 1 base, with 11 bases lying between them. The CDR3 is made up of 13 amino acids. The CDR3 region is CASNTGPSYEQYF. The CDR3 nucleotides are TGTGCCAGCAATACGGGCCCGTCCTACGAGCAGTACTTC.

This clonotype was detected ten times or more. The rearrangement joins TRBV4-2 to TRBJ2-5, with 7 bases that match TRBD2. This CDR3 is built from 16 residues. Unmatched junction bases numbered 14, after V lost 3 bases and J lost 7 bases. Looked up from germline, CDR1 is LGHNA and CDR2 is YNFKEQ. The CDR3 reads CASSQERREARGTQYF. For the CDR3, the DNA is TGTGCCAGCAGCCAGGAACGTCGGGAGGCAAGGGGGACCCAGTACTTC.

This chain links TRBV29-1 with TRBJ1-4, with a possible D match to TRBD1 (6 bases). The V gene's germline CDR1 is SQVTM and CDR2 ANQGSEA. This CDR3 has 13 amino acids. The germline V and J ends were trimmed by 1 base and 3 bases, with 6 bases remaining between them. The CDR3 bases are TGCAGCGTTGAAGGACAGGCTAATGAAAAACTGTTTTTT. It specifies CSVEGQANEKLFF.

The chain recombines TRBV5-1 with TRBJ1-4; D perhaps matches TRBD1 (5 bases). V was clipped by 7 bases and J by 4 bases, with 11 bases between them. Germline CDR1 SGHRS, CDR2 YFSETQ. The CDR3 runs to 13 residues. The CDR3 sequence: CASRPGGNEKLFF. The CDR3 DNA sequence: TGCGCCAGCCGACCCGGGGGTAATGAAAAACTGTTTTTT.

The rearrangement joins TRBV19 to TRBJ2-2; 7 bases are a match to TRBD2. Trimming removed 4 bases from V and 4 bases from J; junction bases left unmatched: 6. CDR1 is LNHDA, CDR2 SQIVND, per germline (reference sequence). This CDR3 has 15 residues. DNA of the CDR3: TGTGCCAGTAGTACCTCTGGCGGGGGCACCGGGGAGCTGTTTTTT. Its translation: CASSTSGGGTGELFF. Supplemented by reference TRBV19 and TRBJ2-2, the full variable domain reads DGGITQSPKYLFRKEGQNVTLSCEQNLNHDAMYWYRQDPGQGLRLIYYSQIVNDFQKGDIAEGYSVSREKKESFPLTVTSAQKNPTAFYLCASSTSGGGTGELFFGEGSRLTVL.

CDR3 loop: CASTLTAGGLYNEQFF. In DNA form, the CDR3 reads TGCGCCAGCACCCTAACGGCGGGAGGACTATACAATGAGCAGTTCTTC. The rearrangement uses TRBV4-1 and TRBJ2-1, with 8 bases aligning to TRBD2. The V gene end was trimmed by 7 bases and the J gene end by 4 bases; junction bases not matched to a gene: 12. The CDR3 has 16 amino acids. Germline values: CDR1 MGHRA, CDR2 YSYEKL.